This passage covers 28 T cell receptor beta chains from one sample sequenced in a study of cytomegalovirus exposure and HLA in healthy donors. PCR amplification relied on 60 Vbeta primers (plus 13 Jbeta primers). TCRdb keeps only in-frame clones here, not all; method: immunoSEQ multiplex PCR. This sample's table reports 140,000 to 150,000 clones. Sequencing was done on a sample of PBMCs. The origin of the receptors is a woman aged 45 to 65 in good health and CMV-seronegative.

V and J are TRBV6-1 and TRBJ1-4; D gene uncertain. The germline gives CDR1 MNHNS, CDR2 SASEGT. Trimming removed 3 bases from V and 6 bases from J, with 8 bases in between. The length of the CDR3 is 13 residues. CDR3 in amino acids: CASSDVLDEKLFF. The DNA of the CDR3 is TGTGCCAGCAGTGACGTGTTAGATGAAAAACTGTTTTTT.

This chain uses TRBV30 with TRBJ1-2; D may be TRBD1 (5 bases). CDR1 and CDR2 from the germline V gene are GTSNPN and SVGIG (reference sequence). There are 11 residues in the CDR3. V dropped 5 bases and J dropped 7 bases, with 11 bases sitting between them. The CDR3 loop reads CAWGRGGGYTF. The DNA for the CDR3 is TGTGCCTGGGGGAGGGGAGGTGGCTACACCTTC.

The chain combines TRBV28 with TRBJ1-6, with D possibly matching TRBD1 (5 bases). This CDR3 is built from 15 residues. Germline V CDR1 and CDR2: MDHEN, SYDVKM. The V gene lost 3 bases and the J gene lost 9 bases, with 15 bases spanning the gap. As DNA, the CDR3 is TGTGCCAGCAGTTTGGGGCAAATCTCGACTTCACCCCTCCACTTT. Amino acids: CASSLGQISTSPLHF.

CDR3 protein: CASSAQGASTEAFF. As DNA, the CDR3 is TGTGCCAGCAGTGCCCAGGGGGCTAGCACTGAAGCTTTCTTT. The chain recombines TRBV25-1 with TRBJ1-1, with 8 bases lining up with TRBD1. This CDR3 contains 14 residues. V shed 4 bases, J shed 4 bases, and the junction held 5 bases outside the gene matches. The germline CDR1 and CDR2 sequences are MGHDK and SYGVNS.

The chain carries TRBV9 and TRBJ2-1; TRBD2 agrees at 11 bases. The CDR3 has 17 residues. Germline trimming cut 3 bases from V and 4 bases from J; bases unmatched to any gene: 9. The V gene's germline CDR1 is SGDLS and CDR2 YYNGEE. The CDR3, as DNA: TGTGCCAGCAGCGCCACCGGGACTAGCGGCGGATACAATGAGCAGTTCTTC. Amino acids: CASSATGTSGGYNEQFF. The whole variable domain, remainder taken from reference TRBV9 and TRBJ2-1, is DSGVTQTPKHLITATGQRVTLRCSPRSGDLSVYWYQQSLDQGLQFLIQYYNGEERAKGNILERFSAQQFPDLHSELNLSSLELGDSALYFCASSATGTSGGYNEQFFGPGTRLTVL.

The CDR3, as DNA: TGTGCCACCAGCAGAGTCGGGGGGCTTAACTATGGCTACACCTTC. Protein sequence: CATSRVGGLNYGYTF. The V gene is TRBV15, the J gene TRBJ1-2; weak D call: TRBD1 (6 bases). CDR3 length equals 15 residues. CDR1 and CDR2 (germline): LNHNV, YYDKDF (reference sequence). V was cut by 1 base and J by 1 base, with 10 bases left in between. The full variable domain, with the rest looked up from reference TRBV15 and TRBJ1-2, is DAMVIQNPRYQVTQFGKPVTLSCSQTLNHNVMYWYQQKSSQAPKLLFHYYDKDFNNEADTPDNFQSRRPNTSFCFLDIRSPGLGDTAMYLCATSRVGGLNYGYTFGSGTRLTVV.

The chain is built from TRBV7-6 and TRBJ1-3, with D hard to call. In germline, CDR1 is SGHVS, CDR2 FNYEAQ. This CDR3 contains 15 residues. Trimming removed 1 base at V and 3 bases at J, with 10 bases between. The CDR3 loop reads CASSLDGSVGNTIYF. Written as DNA, the CDR3 is TGTGCCAGCAGCTTAGATGGAAGCGTTGGAAACACCATATATTTT.

This sequence joins TRBV27 and TRBJ2-7; the match to TRBD1 covers 7 bases. The CDR3 spans 16 residues. Germline V CDR1 and CDR2: MNHEY, SMNVEV (reference sequence). Trimming cost V 2 bases and J 3 bases; bases outside gene matches: 10. CDR3: CASSLLQGVPGYEQYF. The DNA for the CDR3 is TGTGCCAGCAGTTTACTCCAGGGGGTCCCAGGCTACGAGCAGTACTTC.

J is TRBJ1-1 and V is TRBV5-8; D remains unclear. The CDR3 has 11 amino acids. The germline gives CDR1 SGHTS, CDR2 YDEGEE. V shed 2 bases and J shed 11 bases, with 10 bases lying between them. The CDR3 loop is CASSLSSRAFF. CDR3 nucleotide sequence: TGTGCCAGCAGCTTAAGTTCGAGGGCTTTCTTT.

The chain combines TRBV20-1 with TRBJ1-2; no definite D call. The germline V gene has CDR1 DFQATT and CDR2 SNEGSKA (reference sequence). The CDR3 has 11 amino acids. V lost 0 bases, J lost 7 bases, and 6 bases lay in between. CDR3 coding DNA: TGCAGTGCTAGAGATTCGGGTGGCTACACCTTC. Translated: CSARDSGGYTF.

V is TRBV13 and J is TRBJ1-5; tentatively, D is TRBD1 (5 bases). Germline V gene sequence: CDR1 PRHDT, CDR2 FYEKMQ (reference sequence). Trimming took off 5 bases at V and 0 bases at J, with 8 bases between the two ends. The length of the CDR3 is 14 residues. For the CDR3, the DNA is TGTGCCAGCAGCCTCGGGGGTAGCAATCAGCCCCAGCATTTT. It encodes CASSLGGSNQPQHF.

This sequence joins TRBV28 and TRBJ2-2; 8 bases align to TRBD2. After removal of 3 bases from V and 2 bases from J, the junction contained 2 bases not matched to a gene. Per the germline V gene, CDR1 is MDHEN and CDR2 is SYDVKM. This CDR3 comprises 15 residues. The CDR3 nucleotides are TGTGCCAGCAGTTTTAGCGGGATCAACACCGGGGAGCTGTTTTTT. It is translated as CASSFSGINTGELFF.

V usage is TRBV7-9 and J usage is TRBJ2-1, with 8 nucleotides matching TRBD2. The ends lost 4 bases at V and 8 bases at J; junction bases unmatched: 7. CDR1 is SEHNR and CDR2 is FQNEAQ in the germline V gene (reference sequence). The CDR3 contains 14 residues. The CDR3 DNA follows: TGTGCCAGCAGCTACCCCGGGACTAGTCATGAGCAGTTCTTC. Protein sequence: CASSYPGTSHEQFF.

The V and J genes are TRBV1 and TRBJ2-2; no DNA check was done on the table's D call, TRBD1. TRBV1 counts as a pseudogene. This CDR3 is built from 21 residues. The CDR3 DNA follows: TGCACCAGCAGCCAAGAGGCCCCGGGCCTCAAAGGACAAGCGAACACCGGGGAGCTGTTTTTT. This translates into CTSSQEAPGLKGQANTGELFF.

The gene calls are TRBV6-5 and TRBJ1-6; TRBD1 is a possible D gene (5 bases). The germline V gene has CDR1 MNHEY and CDR2 SVGAGI. Trimming took off 8 bases at V and 10 bases at J, with 12 bases between the two ends. There are 12 residues in the CDR3. The CDR3 spells CASGGIRSPLHF. The CDR3 DNA reads TGTGCCAGCGGGGGGATTAGATCACCCCTCCACTTT.

The V and J genes are TRBV7-6 and TRBJ1-5; D remains ambiguous. The V gene lost 5 bases and the J gene lost 9 bases, with 17 bases spanning the gap. CDR1 and CDR2 from the germline V gene are SGHVS and FNYEAQ. CDR3 length equals 14 residues. The DNA for the CDR3 is TGTGCCAGCAGCCTATCGGGAGGAGGAGGGCCCCAGCATTTT. Its protein product is CASSLSGGGGPQHF.

The J gene is TRBJ2-5, the V gene TRBV11-2, with TRBD1 identical over 8 bases. V lost 5 bases and J lost 4; bases outside the gene matches: 9. From germline, CDR1 is SGHAT and CDR2 FQNNGV. CDR3 size: 15 residues. The chain's CDR3 is CASSPDRDLGETQYF. The CDR3 nucleotides read TGTGCCAGCAGCCCGGACAGGGATCTAGGAGAGACCCAGTACTTC.

The rearrangement joins TRBV2 to TRBJ2-5; TRBD1 matches 7 bases. V was clipped by 8 bases and J by 2 bases; unmatched bases: 5. The CDR3 runs 13 residues. Per the germline V gene, CDR1 is SNHLY and CDR2 is FYNNEI. CDR3 residues: CASVSTGQETQYF. CDR3 in DNA: TGTGCCAGCGTTTCGACAGGGCAAGAGACCCAGTACTTC.

The chain joins TRBV19 to TRBJ1-1; D not certain. The V end lost 6 bases, the J end lost 5 bases, and 13 bases lay between the germline ends. Germline V gene data show CDR1 as LNHDA and CDR2 as SQIVND (reference sequence). The CDR3 sequence is 13 residues long. The CDR3 DNA reads as TGTGCCAGTAGCCAGACATCGGGAACTGAAGCTTTCTTT. It encodes CASSQTSGTEAFF.

The chain recombines TRBV30 with TRBJ1-5; TRBD1 agrees at 9 bases. The V segment lost 2 bases and the J segment 1 base; nucleotides outside the gene matches: 3. This CDR3 has 15 amino acids. Germline V gene data show CDR1 as GTSNPN and CDR2 as SVGIG (reference sequence). The CDR3 is CAWSRGTGSNQPQHF. CDR3 nucleotides: TGTGCCTGGAGTAGGGGGACAGGGAGCAATCAGCCCCAGCATTTT.

The V gene is TRBV27, the J gene TRBJ1-5, with TRBD1 matching over 9 bases. The CDR3 is 17 amino acids. CDR1 and CDR2 from the germline V gene are MNHEY and SMNVEV (reference sequence). V shed 4 bases, J shed 0 bases, and the junction held 7 bases outside the gene matches. Here the CDR3 reads CASSYTGQGTSNQPQHF. CDR3 nucleotide sequence: TGTGCCAGCAGTTACACAGGACAGGGGACTAGCAATCAGCCCCAGCATTTT.

CDR3 in DNA: TGTGCCACCGCCTTCGGGGGGACTAATGAAAAACTGTTTTTT. This encodes CATAFGGTNEKLFF. The rearrangement uses TRBV6-1 and TRBJ1-4; weak D call: TRBD1 (5 bases). The CDR3 length is 14 residues. In germline, CDR1 is MNHNS, CDR2 SASEGT. V lost 10 bases, J lost 2 bases, and 14 bases lay in between.

The genes are TRBV6-5 and TRBJ2-7, with TRBD1 matching over 8 bases. Losses at the gene ends were 6 bases for V and 5 bases for J; bases not matched to a gene: 9. The CDR3 has 14 amino acids. CDR1 MNHEY and CDR2 SVGAGI come from the germline V gene. In DNA form, the CDR3 reads TGTGCCAGCAGGACGGGCAGGGGGCGCGACGAGCAGTACTTC. Its translation: CASRTGRGRDEQYF.

The rearrangement uses TRBV5-6 and TRBJ1-2; TRBD1 matches 10 bases. The germline V gene has CDR1 SGHDT and CDR2 YYEEEE. This CDR3 region has 14 residues. The ends lost 5 bases at V and 5 bases at J; junction bases unmatched: 6. CDR3 DNA sequence: TGTGCCAGCAGTGACAGGGGGCTTAAGTATGGCTACACCTTC. Amino acid sequence: CASSDRGLKYGYTF.

The V and J genes are TRBV29-1 and TRBJ1-1; no reliable D call. CDR1 is SQVTM, CDR2 ANQGSEA, per germline. The CDR3 consists of 13 residues. Trimming shortened V by 0 bases and J by 1 base, and 6 bases separated the two germline ends. CDR3 sequence (DNA): TGCAGCGTTGAAGATCTGAGGAACACTGAAGCTTTCTTT. Its protein is CSVEDLRNTEAFF.

The rearrangement links TRBV5-1 to TRBJ2-5; 7 nucleotides agree with TRBD2. J lost 3 bases, V lost 4 bases, and 6 bases had no gene match. The CDR3 sequence is 14 residues long. Germline CDR1 and CDR2: SGHRS and YFSETQ. The CDR3 loop is CASSLTGGEETQYF. CDR3 coding DNA: TGCGCCAGCAGCCTCACGGGAGGTGAAGAGACCCAGTACTTC.

V is TRBV7-9 and J is TRBJ2-7, with D maybe TRBD2 (6 bases). From germline, CDR1 is SEHNR and CDR2 FQNEAQ (reference sequence). V was shortened by 4 bases and J by 6 bases, with 22 bases between the two germline ends. The CDR3 covers 16 residues. CDR3 bases: TGTGCCAGCAGCTCCTTTGACGGAGCGGGCCTGGGCGAGCAGTACTTC. Its protein product is CASSSFDGAGLGEQYF.

CDR3 sequence reads: CASSLGGSGDTQYF. The CDR3 nucleotides read TGCGCCAGCAGCTTAGGCGGGTCAGGAGATACGCAGTATTTT. This sequence joins TRBV4-1 and TRBJ2-3; tentatively, D is TRBD2 (5 bases). CDR1 MGHRA and CDR2 YSYEKL come from the germline V gene. The CDR3 spans 14 residues. Trimming left V 5 bases short and J 5 bases short, with 14 bases between.